This TCR beta chain is from a study of graft-versus-host responses after intestinal transplantation. Study-level findings and limits: Present in recipient marrow, GvH clones included some that appeared first in ileum or blood. Within allografts, high graft-versus-host to host-versus-graft clonal ratios were seen among patients with graft-donor T cell macrochimerism.

As regards this clone: No antigen is known for it.

V lost 4 bases, J lost 3 bases, and 10 bases lay in between. The CDR3 is 13 amino acids. The germline CDR1 and CDR2 sequences are SNHLY and FYNNEI. This table comes from immunoSEQ multiplex PCR, and its TCRdb copy is limited to in-frame clones, with some not included. The repertoire holds about 100,000 clones, roughly 84% seen once, with over 0.75% in the top ten. This specimen consisted of unstimulated CD4+ T cells sorted from spleen or lymph node cells, obtained before transplant. This TCR came from a human donor who was the organ donor for an intestinal transplant. This chain links TRBV2 with TRBJ2-7; TRBD2 is a possible D gene (5 bases). CDR3 sequence reads: CASSVQTNYEQYF. CDR3 coding DNA: TGTGCCAGCAGTGTACAGACTAACTACGAGCAGTACTTC.